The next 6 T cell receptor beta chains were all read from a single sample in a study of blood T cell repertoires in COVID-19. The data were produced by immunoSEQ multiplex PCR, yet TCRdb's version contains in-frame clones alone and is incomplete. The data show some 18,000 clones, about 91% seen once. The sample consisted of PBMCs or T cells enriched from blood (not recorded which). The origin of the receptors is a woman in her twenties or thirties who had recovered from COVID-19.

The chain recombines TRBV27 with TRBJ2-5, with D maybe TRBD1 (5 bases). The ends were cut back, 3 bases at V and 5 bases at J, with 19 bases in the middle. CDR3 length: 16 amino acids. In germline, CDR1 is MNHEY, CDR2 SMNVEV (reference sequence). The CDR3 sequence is CASSFRGPLFGETQYF. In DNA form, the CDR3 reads TGTGCCAGCAGTTTTAGGGGCCCACTATTCGGGGAGACCCAGTACTTC.

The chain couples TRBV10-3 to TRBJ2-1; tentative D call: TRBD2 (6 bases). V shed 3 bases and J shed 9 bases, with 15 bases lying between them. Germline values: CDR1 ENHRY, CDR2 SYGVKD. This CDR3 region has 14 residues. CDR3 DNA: TGTGCCATCAGTGAACAGCGGGCGAACAGTGAGCAGTTCTTC. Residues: CAISEQRANSEQFF.

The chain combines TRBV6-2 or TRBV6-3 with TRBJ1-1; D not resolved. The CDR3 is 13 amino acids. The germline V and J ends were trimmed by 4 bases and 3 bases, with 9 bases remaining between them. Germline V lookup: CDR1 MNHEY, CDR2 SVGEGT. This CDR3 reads CASSLYRDTEAFF. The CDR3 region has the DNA TGTGCCAGCAGTTTGTACAGAGACACTGAAGCTTTCTTT.

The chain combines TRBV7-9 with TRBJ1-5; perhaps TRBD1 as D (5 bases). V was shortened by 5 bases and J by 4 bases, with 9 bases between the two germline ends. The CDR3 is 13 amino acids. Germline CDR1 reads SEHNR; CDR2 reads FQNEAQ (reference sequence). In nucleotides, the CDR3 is TGTGCCAGCAGCCCTGACAGTAATCAGCCCCAGCATTTT. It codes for CASSPDSNQPQHF.

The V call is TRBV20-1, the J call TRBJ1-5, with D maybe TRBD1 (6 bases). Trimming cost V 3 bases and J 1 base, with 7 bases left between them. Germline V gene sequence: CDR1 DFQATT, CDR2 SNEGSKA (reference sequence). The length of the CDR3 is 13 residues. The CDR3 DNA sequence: TGCAGTGCTAGTCAGGGGAGCAATCAGCCCCAGCATTTT. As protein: CSASQGSNQPQHF.

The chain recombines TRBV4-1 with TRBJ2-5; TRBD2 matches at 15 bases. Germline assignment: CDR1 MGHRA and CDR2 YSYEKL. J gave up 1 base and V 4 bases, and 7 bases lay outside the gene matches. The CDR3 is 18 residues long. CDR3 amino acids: CASSRVPGLAGGQETQYF. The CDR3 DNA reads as TGCGCCAGCAGCCGAGTCCCGGGACTAGCGGGGGGCCAAGAGACCCAGTACTTC.